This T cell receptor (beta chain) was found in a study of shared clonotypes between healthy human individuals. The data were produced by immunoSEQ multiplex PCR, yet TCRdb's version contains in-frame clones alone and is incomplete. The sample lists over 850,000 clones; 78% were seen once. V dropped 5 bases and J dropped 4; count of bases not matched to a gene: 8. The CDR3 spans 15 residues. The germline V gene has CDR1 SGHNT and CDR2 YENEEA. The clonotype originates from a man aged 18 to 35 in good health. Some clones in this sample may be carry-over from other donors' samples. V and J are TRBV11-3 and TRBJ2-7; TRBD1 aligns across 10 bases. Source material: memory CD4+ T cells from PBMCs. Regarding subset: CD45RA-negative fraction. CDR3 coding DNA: TGTGCCAGCAGCGACCGGGACAGGGGAAGGTACGAGCAGTACTTC. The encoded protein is CASSDRDRGRYEQYF.